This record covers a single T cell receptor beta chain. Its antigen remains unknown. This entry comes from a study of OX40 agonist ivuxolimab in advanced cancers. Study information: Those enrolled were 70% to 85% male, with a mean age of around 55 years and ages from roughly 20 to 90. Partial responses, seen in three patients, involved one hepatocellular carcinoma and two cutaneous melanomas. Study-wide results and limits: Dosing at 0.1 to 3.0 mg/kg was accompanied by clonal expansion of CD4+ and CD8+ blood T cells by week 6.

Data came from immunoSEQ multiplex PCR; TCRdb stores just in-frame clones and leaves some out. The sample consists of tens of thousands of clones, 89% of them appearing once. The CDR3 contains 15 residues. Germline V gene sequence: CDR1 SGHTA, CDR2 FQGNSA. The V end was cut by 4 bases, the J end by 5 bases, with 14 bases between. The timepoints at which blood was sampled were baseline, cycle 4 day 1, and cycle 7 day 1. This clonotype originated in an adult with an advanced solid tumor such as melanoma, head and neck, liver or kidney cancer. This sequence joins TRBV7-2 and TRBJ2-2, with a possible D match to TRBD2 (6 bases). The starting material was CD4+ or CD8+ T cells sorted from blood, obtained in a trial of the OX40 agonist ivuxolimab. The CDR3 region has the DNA TGTGCCAGCAGCTCGGGAACTAGCAAGACCGGGGAGCTGTTTTTT. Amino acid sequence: CASSSGTSKTGELFF.